This record concerns one TCR beta chain sequence. The data originate from a study of blood T cell repertoires in COVID-19. Study context: T cells, B-cell-depleted T cells, or PBMCs supplied cDNA or gDNA.

This table comes from immunoSEQ multiplex PCR, and its TCRdb copy is limited to in-frame clones, with some not included. The sample has around 320,000 clones, 75% to 90% seen once. Germline-derived CDR1 and CDR2 are MNHEY and SVGAGI. V shed 5 bases and J shed 4 bases, with 18 bases lying between them. The CDR3 contains 15 residues. The sample consisted of peripheral blood. This receptor was taken from a man in his late teens or twenties with active or convalescent COVID-19. This rearrangement joins TRBV6-5 to TRBJ2-7; D is perhaps TRBD1 (5 bases). As DNA, the CDR3 is TGTGCCAGCAGTCCAGGGTCCCGAGCTCCATACGAGCAGTACTTC. Its protein product is CASSPGSRAPYEQYF.